This is a list of T cell receptor beta chains from one sample in a study of T cell repertoires in cytomegalovirus infection. TCRdb ran MiXCR on the reads and lists one entry per CDR3 protein. This table holds 310,000 or so distinct CDR3 sequences, 9.6% found once. The sequencing sample was made of PBMCs. All receptors come from a human donor in good health (CMV status not recorded). Some clones in this sample may be carry-over from other donors' samples. Each CDR3 is given with its conserved first and last residue. A D gene is named only where the DNA matches it firmly. Where a row states a size, it is once, few, many or the class of an expanded clone; other rows omit it.

CDR3 length: 15
clone size: many
J gene: TRBJ2-3
D gene: .
V gene: TRBV14
CDR3 DNA: TGTGCCAGCAGCCCCTGGCCAGGGGGCACAGATACGCAGTATTTT
CDR3 protein: CASSPWPGGTDTQYF

CDR3 length: 14
clone size: few
J gene: TRBJ2-1
D gene: .
V gene: TRBV29-1
CDR3 DNA: TGCAGCGTCTCCTCGCTCCGGGGTGACAATGAGCAGTTCTTC
CDR3 protein: CSVSSLRGDNEQFF

CDR3 length: 15
clone size: few
J gene: TRBJ2-1
D gene: TRBD1
V gene: TRBV29-1
CDR3 DNA: TGCAGCGTTGGAAGGGGACAGGGGGCGAAAAATGAGCAGTTCTTC
CDR3 protein: CSVGRGQGAKNEQFF

CDR3 length: 15
clone size: .
J gene: TRBJ1-2
D gene: .
V gene: TRBV19
CDR3 DNA: TGTGCCAGTAGTACCGCCCGGAGAGCTAACTATGGCTACACCTTC
CDR3 protein: CASSTARRANYGYTF

CDR3 length: 14
clone size: many
J gene: TRBJ1-2
D gene: .
V gene: TRBV7-3
CDR3 DNA: TGTGCCAGCAGCTTTCCCGGGGCCGGAGAGGGCTACACCTTC
CDR3 protein: CASSFPGAGEGYTF

CDR3 length: 13
clone size: many
J gene: TRBJ2-5
D gene: .
V gene: TRBV7-9
CDR3 DNA: TGTGCCAGCAGCAGACACCTACAAGAGACCCAGTACTTC
CDR3 protein: CASSRHLQETQYF

CDR3 length: 17
clone size: many
J gene: TRBJ2-5
D gene: TRBD2
V gene: TRBV7-2
CDR3 DNA: TGTGCCAGCCAAGGACTAGCGGGGGGAAGAGGCCAAGAGACCCAGTACTTC
CDR3 protein: CASQGLAGGRGQETQYF

CDR3 length: 12
clone size: many
J gene: TRBJ2-3
D gene: .
V gene: TRBV18
CDR3 DNA: TGTGCCAGCTCAACGAGGCTAGATACGCAGTATTTT
CDR3 protein: CASSTRLDTQYF

CDR3 length: 14
clone size: many
J gene: TRBJ1-2
D gene: .
V gene: TRBV20-1
CDR3 DNA: TGCAGTGCTAGAGTTGGTGGCAGGGGTTATGGCTACACCTTC
CDR3 protein: CSARVGGRGYGYTF

CDR3 length: 12
clone size: many
J gene: TRBJ2-3
D gene: .
V gene: TRBV7-6
CDR3 DNA: TGTGCCAGCAGCCCCTGGCTGGATACGCAGTATTTT
CDR3 protein: CASSPWLDTQYF

CDR3 length: 18
clone size: many
J gene: TRBJ1-3
D gene: TRBD1
V gene: TRBV7-2
CDR3 DNA: TGTGCCAGCACCCTACCCAGGGGACAGTCATTCTCTGGAAACACCATATATTTT
CDR3 protein: CASTLPRGQSFSGNTIYF

CDR3 length: 13
clone size: many
J gene: TRBJ1-6
D gene: .
V gene: TRBV7-9
CDR3 DNA: TGTGCCAGCAGCTTTGGGCCGTCATCACCCCTCCACTTT
CDR3 protein: CASSFGPSSPLHF

CDR3 length: 15
clone size: many
J gene: TRBJ2-3
D gene: .
V gene: TRBV28
CDR3 DNA: TGTGCCAGCAGTTTAGGAAGCCAGGGTCCAGATACGCAGTATTTT
CDR3 protein: CASSLGSQGPDTQYF

CDR3 length: 14
clone size: many
J gene: TRBJ2-1
D gene: .
V gene: TRBV7-2
CDR3 DNA: TGTGCCAGCAGCGTGCGGGGGCAACCCCCTGCGAAGTTCTTC
CDR3 protein: CASSVRGQPPAKFF

CDR3 length: 17
clone size: many
J gene: TRBJ2-1
D gene: TRBD2
V gene: TRBV6-1
CDR3 DNA: TGTGCCAGCACCCGTAGCGGGGGGGCCCGGTACTACAATGAGCAGTTCTTC
CDR3 protein: CASTRSGGARYYNEQFF

CDR3 length: 17
clone size: .
J gene: TRBJ2-2
D gene: TRBD1
V gene: TRBV3-1
CDR3 DNA: TGTGCCAGCAGCCAAGTGACGACAGGGGGTCGGACCGGGGAGCTGTTTTTT
CDR3 protein: CASSQVTTGGRTGELFF

CDR3 length: 14
clone size: many
J gene: TRBJ2-1
D gene: TRBD2
V gene: TRBV20-1
CDR3 DNA: TGCAGTGCTCCGCGGACTAGCGGGGCTAATGAGCAGTTCTTC
CDR3 protein: CSAPRTSGANEQFF

CDR3 length: 14
clone size: many
J gene: TRBJ1-4
D gene: .
V gene: TRBV6-5
CDR3 DNA: TGTGCCAGCAGTTACTCGGAACATAATGAAAAACTGTTTTTT
CDR3 protein: CASSYSEHNEKLFF

CDR3 length: 13
clone size: many
J gene: TRBJ2-4
D gene: .
V gene: TRBV7-2
CDR3 DNA: TGTGCCAGCAGTCAAGGAGCCAAAAACATTCAGTACTTC
CDR3 protein: CASSQGAKNIQYF

CDR3 length: 13
clone size: many
J gene: TRBJ2-2
D gene: TRBD1
V gene: TRBV10-1
CDR3 DNA: TGCGCCAGCAGCGCTGGACAGGTCGGGGAGCTGTTTTTT
CDR3 protein: CASSAGQVGELFF

CDR3 length: 15
clone size: many
J gene: TRBJ1-2
D gene: TRBD1
V gene: TRBV5-1
CDR3 DNA: TGCGCCAGCAGCCCCCTCATGACAGGGGGCTATGGCTACACCTTC
CDR3 protein: CASSPLMTGGYGYTF

CDR3 length: 12
clone size: medium-sized
J gene: TRBJ2-4
D gene: .
V gene: TRBV7-8
CDR3 DNA: TGTGCCAGCAGCCTCGGCCAGAACATTCAGTACTTC
CDR3 protein: CASSLGQNIQYF

CDR3 length: 16
clone size: many
J gene: TRBJ1-5
D gene: TRBD1
V gene: TRBV20-1
CDR3 DNA: TGCAGTGCTAGAGTTGGAGGGGGCGAGAGCAATCAGCCCCAGCATTTT
CDR3 protein: CSARVGGGESNQPQHF

CDR3 length: 15
clone size: many
J gene: TRBJ1-1
D gene: .
V gene: TRBV7-8
CDR3 DNA: TGTGCCAGCAGCTTAGCGGGCAGTAGAAACACTGAAGCTTTCTTT
CDR3 protein: CASSLAGSRNTEAFF

CDR3 length: 13
clone size: .
J gene: TRBJ1-5
D gene: .
V gene: TRBV28
CDR3 DNA: TGTGCCACCCAAAGCAGGGGCAATCAGCCCCAGCATTTT
CDR3 protein: CATQSRGNQPQHF

CDR3 length: 14
clone size: .
J gene: TRBJ2-1
D gene: .
V gene: TRBV7-6
CDR3 DNA: TGTGCCAGCAGCTCAAAGAGCTCCTACAATGAGCAGTTCTTC
CDR3 protein: CASSSKSSYNEQFF

CDR3 length: 14
clone size: few
J gene: TRBJ1-1
D gene: TRBD1
V gene: TRBV20-1
CDR3 DNA: TGCAGTGCTACTTCTAAGAGGAGGGGGCCCTTCCAGAACTTT
CDR3 protein: CSATSKRRGPFQNF

CDR3 length: 13
clone size: few
J gene: TRBJ1-1
D gene: .
V gene: TRBV2
CDR3 DNA: TGTGCCAGCAGTGGTAATCCCGCCACTGAAGCTTTCTTT
CDR3 protein: CASSGNPATEAFF

CDR3 length: 14
clone size: many
J gene: TRBJ1-6
D gene: .
V gene: TRBV28
CDR3 DNA: TGTGCCAGCAAAGGGGTTGGTTATAATTCACCCCTCCACTTT
CDR3 protein: CASKGVGYNSPLHF

CDR3 length: 13
clone size: many
J gene: TRBJ2-5
D gene: .
V gene: TRBV29-1
CDR3 DNA: TGCAGCGTTGGCCTGGTGCTACAAGAGACCCAGTACTTC
CDR3 protein: CSVGLVLQETQYF

CDR3 length: 17
clone size: many
J gene: TRBJ1-4
D gene: .
V gene: TRBV7-2
CDR3 DNA: TGTGCCAGCAGCTCACACTCCGGACAGAGCAGTAATGAAAAACTGTTTTTT
CDR3 protein: CASSSHSGQSSNEKLFF

CDR3 length: 15
clone size: many
J gene: TRBJ1-2
D gene: .
V gene: TRBV28
CDR3 DNA: TGTGCCAGCATGTCGGGGGGAGTCCTTGGCTATGGCTACACCTTC
CDR3 protein: CASMSGGVLGYGYTF

CDR3 length: 16
clone size: many
J gene: TRBJ2-2
D gene: .
V gene: TRBV14
CDR3 DNA: TGTGCCAGCAGCCCCCTTTCCGGGACGCCTGCTGGGGAGCTGTTTTTT
CDR3 protein: CASSPLSGTPAGELFF

CDR3 length: 15
clone size: .
J gene: TRBJ2-4
D gene: .
V gene: TRBV20-1
CDR3 DNA: TGCAGTGCTAGAGACCTGACATTAGCCAAAAACATTCAGTACTTC
CDR3 protein: CSARDLTLAKNIQYF

CDR3 length: 13
clone size: many
J gene: TRBJ2-3
D gene: .
V gene: TRBV7-2
CDR3 DNA: TGTGCCAGCAGCTTAGCGGAGTGGGATACGCAGTATTTT
CDR3 protein: CASSLAEWDTQYF

CDR3 length: 13
clone size: many
J gene: TRBJ1-1
D gene: .
V gene: TRBV20-1
CDR3 DNA: TGCAGTGCTAGCCGGAGCTTGAACACTGAAGCTTTCTTT
CDR3 protein: CSASRSLNTEAFF

CDR3 length: 13
clone size: .
J gene: TRBJ2-3
D gene: .
V gene: TRBV28
CDR3 DNA: TGTGCCAGCAGTATCTGGGGGGCAGATACGCAGTATTTT
CDR3 protein: CASSIWGADTQYF

CDR3 length: 16
clone size: .
J gene: TRBJ1-5
D gene: .
V gene: TRBV28
CDR3 DNA: TGTGCCAGCGGATCACAGGGCTTCTATAGCAATCAGCCCCAGCATTTT
CDR3 protein: CASGSQGFYSNQPQHF

CDR3 length: 15
clone size: many
J gene: TRBJ1-2
D gene: .
V gene: TRBV20-1
CDR3 DNA: TGCAGTGCTAGCTCGGACAATTCGCAGTCCTATGGCTACACCTTC
CDR3 protein: CSASSDNSQSYGYTF

CDR3 length: 13
clone size: few
J gene: TRBJ2-3
D gene: .
V gene: TRBV5-4
CDR3 DNA: TGTGCCAGCAGCCCAAACGTTCGGGATACGCAGTATTTT
CDR3 protein: CASSPNVRDTQYF

CDR3 length: 16
clone size: many
J gene: TRBJ1-4
D gene: .
V gene: TRBV12-3/TRBV12-4
CDR3 DNA: TGTGCCAGCAGTTCCAGCGCTACAGGAATGGAGGGAAAACTGTTTTTT
CDR3 protein: CASSSSATGMEGKLFF

CDR3 length: 11
clone size: few
J gene: TRBJ2-5
D gene: .
V gene: TRBV6-6
CDR3 DNA: TGTGCCAGCAGTTACTTAGAGACCCAGCACTTC
CDR3 protein: CASSYLETQHF

CDR3 length: 15
clone size: many
J gene: TRBJ1-4
D gene: TRBD1
V gene: TRBV7-2
CDR3 DNA: TGTGCCAGCAGTTTTCGGACAGGGACTAATGAAAAACTGTTTTTT
CDR3 protein: CASSFRTGTNEKLFF